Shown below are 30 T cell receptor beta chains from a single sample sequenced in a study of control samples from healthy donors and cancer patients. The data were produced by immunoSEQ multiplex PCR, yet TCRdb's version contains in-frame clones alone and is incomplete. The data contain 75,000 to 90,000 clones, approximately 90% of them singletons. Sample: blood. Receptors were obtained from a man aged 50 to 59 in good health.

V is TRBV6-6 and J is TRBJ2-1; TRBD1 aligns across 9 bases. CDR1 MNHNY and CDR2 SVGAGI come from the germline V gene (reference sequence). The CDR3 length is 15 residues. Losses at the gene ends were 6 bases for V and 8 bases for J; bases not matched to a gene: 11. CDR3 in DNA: TGTGCCAGCAGCGCGCCGGGACAGGGCTCGGATGAGCAGTTCTTC. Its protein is CASSAPGQGSDEQFF.

As DNA, the CDR3 is TGTGCCATCAGTGCGACTAGGGGGCGCGACTATGGCTACACCTTC. This gives the protein CAISATRGRDYGYTF. The chain links TRBV10-3 to TRBJ1-2; 7 nucleotides agree with TRBD1. This CDR3 is 15 amino acids long. In germline, CDR1 is ENHRY, CDR2 SYGVKD. Germline trimming cut 4 bases from V and 3 bases from J; bases unmatched to any gene: 8.

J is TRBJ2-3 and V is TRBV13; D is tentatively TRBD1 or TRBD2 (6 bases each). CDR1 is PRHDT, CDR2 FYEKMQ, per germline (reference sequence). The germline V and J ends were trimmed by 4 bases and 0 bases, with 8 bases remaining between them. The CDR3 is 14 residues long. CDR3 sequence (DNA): TGTGCCAGCAGCTCGGGGGCCAGCACAGATACGCAGTATTTT. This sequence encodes CASSSGASTDTQYF.

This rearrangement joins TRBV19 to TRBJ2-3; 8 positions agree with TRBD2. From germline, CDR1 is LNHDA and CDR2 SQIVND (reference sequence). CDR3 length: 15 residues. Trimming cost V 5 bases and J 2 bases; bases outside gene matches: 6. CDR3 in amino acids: CASSGFGGATDTQYF. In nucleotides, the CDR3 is TGTGCCAGTAGTGGGTTCGGGGGGGCCACAGATACGCAGTATTTT.

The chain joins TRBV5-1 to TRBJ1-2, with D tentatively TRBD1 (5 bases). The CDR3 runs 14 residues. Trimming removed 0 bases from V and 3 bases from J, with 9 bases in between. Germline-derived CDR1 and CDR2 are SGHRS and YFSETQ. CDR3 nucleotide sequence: TGCGCCAGCAGCTTGGACAGGCGAGACTATGGCTACACCTTC. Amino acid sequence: CASSLDRRDYGYTF.

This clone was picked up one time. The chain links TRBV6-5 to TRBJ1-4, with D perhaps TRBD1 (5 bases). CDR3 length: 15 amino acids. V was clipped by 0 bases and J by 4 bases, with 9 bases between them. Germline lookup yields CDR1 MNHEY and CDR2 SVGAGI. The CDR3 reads CASSYSGGLNEKLFF. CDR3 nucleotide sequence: TGTGCCAGCAGTTACTCTGGGGGACTTAATGAAAAACTGTTTTTT.

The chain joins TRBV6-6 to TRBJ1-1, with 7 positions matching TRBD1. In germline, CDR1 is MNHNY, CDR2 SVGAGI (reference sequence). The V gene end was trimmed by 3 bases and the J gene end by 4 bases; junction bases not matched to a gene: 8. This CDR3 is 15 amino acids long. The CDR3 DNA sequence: TGTGCCAGCAGTTATCGGCCGACAGGGTCCACTGAAGCTTTCTTT. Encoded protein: CASSYRPTGSTEAFF.

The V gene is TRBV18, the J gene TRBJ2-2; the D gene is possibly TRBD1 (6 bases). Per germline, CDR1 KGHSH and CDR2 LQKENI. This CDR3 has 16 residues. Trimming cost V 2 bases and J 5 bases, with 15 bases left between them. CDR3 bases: TGTGCCAGCTCACCAACAGGGTATGGGACGACCGGGGAGCTGTTTTTT. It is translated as CASSPTGYGTTGELFF.

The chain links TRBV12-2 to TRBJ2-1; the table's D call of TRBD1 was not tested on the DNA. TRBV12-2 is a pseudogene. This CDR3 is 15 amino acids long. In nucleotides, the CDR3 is TGTGCAAGTCGCTTACATAGACAGGGGCGAAATGAGCAGTTCTTC. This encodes CASRLHRQGRNEQFF.

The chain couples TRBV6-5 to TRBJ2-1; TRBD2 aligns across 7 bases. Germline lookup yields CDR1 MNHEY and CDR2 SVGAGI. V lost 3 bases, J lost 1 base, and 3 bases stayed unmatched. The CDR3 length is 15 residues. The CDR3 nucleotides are TGTGCCAGCAGTTATGGGAGGGCGTCCTACAATGAGCAGTTCTTC. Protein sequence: CASSYGRASYNEQFF.

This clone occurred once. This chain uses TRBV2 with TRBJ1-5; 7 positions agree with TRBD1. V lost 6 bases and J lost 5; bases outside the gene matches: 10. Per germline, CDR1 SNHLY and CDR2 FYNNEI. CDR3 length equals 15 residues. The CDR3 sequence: CASSRKGTADQPQHF. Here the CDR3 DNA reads TGTGCCAGCAGCCGAAAAGGGACAGCTGATCAGCCCCAGCATTTT.

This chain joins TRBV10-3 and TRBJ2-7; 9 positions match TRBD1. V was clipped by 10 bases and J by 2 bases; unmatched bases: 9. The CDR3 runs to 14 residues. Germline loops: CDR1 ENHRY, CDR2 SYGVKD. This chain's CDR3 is CATRQGGEAYEQYF. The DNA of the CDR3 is TGTGCCACCAGACAGGGGGGGGAGGCCTACGAGCAGTACTTC.

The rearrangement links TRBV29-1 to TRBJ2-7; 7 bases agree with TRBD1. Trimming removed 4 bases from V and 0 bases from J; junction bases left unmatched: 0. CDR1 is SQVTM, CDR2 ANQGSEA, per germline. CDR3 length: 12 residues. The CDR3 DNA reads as TGCAGCGTTGGGGACAGCTCCTACGAGCAGTACTTC. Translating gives CSVGDSSYEQYF.

The chain's CDR3 is CASSETGRENQPQHF. In DNA form, the CDR3 reads TGTGCCAGCAGTGAAACAGGGCGGGAGAATCAGCCCCAGCATTTT. The chain links TRBV6-1 to TRBJ1-5; D may be TRBD1 (6 bases). The CDR3 is 15 amino acids. Trimming removed 2 bases from V and 4 bases from J, with 12 bases in between. Germline CDR1 MNHNS, CDR2 SASEGT.

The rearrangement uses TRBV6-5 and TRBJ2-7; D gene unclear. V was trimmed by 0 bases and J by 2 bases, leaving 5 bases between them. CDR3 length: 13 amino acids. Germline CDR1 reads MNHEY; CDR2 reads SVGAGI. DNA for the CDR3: TGTGCCAGCAGTTACTCGAGAGCCTACGAGCAGTACTTC. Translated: CASSYSRAYEQYF.

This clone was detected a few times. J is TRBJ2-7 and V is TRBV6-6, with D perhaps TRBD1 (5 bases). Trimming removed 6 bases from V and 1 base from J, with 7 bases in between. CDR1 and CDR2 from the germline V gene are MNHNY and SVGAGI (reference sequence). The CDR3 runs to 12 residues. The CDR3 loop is CASRQVSYEQYF. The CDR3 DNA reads TGTGCCAGCAGACAGGTTTCCTACGAGCAGTACTTC.

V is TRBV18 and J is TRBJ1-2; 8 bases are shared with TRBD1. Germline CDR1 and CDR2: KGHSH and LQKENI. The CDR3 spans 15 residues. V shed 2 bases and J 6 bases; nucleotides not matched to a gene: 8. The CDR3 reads CASSPSGQGGNGYTF. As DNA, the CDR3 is TGTGCCAGCTCACCATCCGGACAGGGAGGAAATGGCTACACCTTC.

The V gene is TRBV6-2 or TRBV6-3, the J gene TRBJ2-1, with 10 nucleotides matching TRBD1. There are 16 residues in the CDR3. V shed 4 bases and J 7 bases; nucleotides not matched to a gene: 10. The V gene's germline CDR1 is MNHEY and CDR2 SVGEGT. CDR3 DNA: TGTGCCAGCAGTTCTCCGGGACAGGGGCTTGGGAATGAGCAGTTCTTC. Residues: CASSSPGQGLGNEQFF.

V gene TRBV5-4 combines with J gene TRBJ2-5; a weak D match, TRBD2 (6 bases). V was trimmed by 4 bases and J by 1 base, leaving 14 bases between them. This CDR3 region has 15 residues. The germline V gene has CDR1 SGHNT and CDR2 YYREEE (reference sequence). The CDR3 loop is CASSGGEVGQETQYF. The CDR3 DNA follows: TGTGCCAGCAGCGGAGGGGAGGTGGGCCAAGAGACCCAGTACTTC.

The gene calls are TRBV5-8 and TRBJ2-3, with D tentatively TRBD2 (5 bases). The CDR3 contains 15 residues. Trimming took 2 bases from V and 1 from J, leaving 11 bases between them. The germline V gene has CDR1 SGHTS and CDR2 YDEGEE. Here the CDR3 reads CASSFTPGGTDTQYF. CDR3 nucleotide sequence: TGTGCCAGCAGCTTTACTCCCGGGGGCACAGATACGCAGTATTTT.

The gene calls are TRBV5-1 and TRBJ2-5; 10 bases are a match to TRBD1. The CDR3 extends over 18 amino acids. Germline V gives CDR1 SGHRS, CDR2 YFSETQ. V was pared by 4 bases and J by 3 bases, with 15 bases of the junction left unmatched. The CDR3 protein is CASSSPPWLTGGEETQYF. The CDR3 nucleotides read TGCGCCAGCAGCAGTCCCCCCTGGTTGACAGGGGGCGAAGAGACCCAGTACTTC.

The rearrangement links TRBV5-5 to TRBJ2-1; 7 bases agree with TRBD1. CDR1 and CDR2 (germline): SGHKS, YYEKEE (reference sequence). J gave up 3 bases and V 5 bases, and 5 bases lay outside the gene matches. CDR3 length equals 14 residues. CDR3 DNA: TGTGCCAGCAGTCCCGGGACAGACTACAATGAGCAGTTCTTC. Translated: CASSPGTDYNEQFF. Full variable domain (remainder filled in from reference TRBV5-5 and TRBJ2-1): DAGVTQSPTHLIKTRGQQVTLRCSPISGHKSVSWYQQVLGQGPQFIFQYYEKEERGRGNFPDRFSARQFPNYSSELNVNALLLGDSALYLCASSPGTDYNEQFFGPGTRLTVL.

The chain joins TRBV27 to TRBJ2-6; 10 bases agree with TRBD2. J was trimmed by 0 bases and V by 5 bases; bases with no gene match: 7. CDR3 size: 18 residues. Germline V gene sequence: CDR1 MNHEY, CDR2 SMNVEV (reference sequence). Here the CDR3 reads CASSPAGLASSGANVLTF. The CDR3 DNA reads TGTGCCAGCAGTCCGGCGGGACTAGCGAGCTCTGGGGCCAACGTCCTGACTTTC. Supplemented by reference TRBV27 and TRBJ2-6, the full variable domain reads EAQVTQNPRYLITVTGKKLTVTCSQNMNHEYMSWYRQDPGLGLRQIYYSMNVEVTDKGDVPEGYKVSRKEKRNFPLILESPSPNQTSLYFCASSPAGLASSGANVLTFGAGSRLTVL.

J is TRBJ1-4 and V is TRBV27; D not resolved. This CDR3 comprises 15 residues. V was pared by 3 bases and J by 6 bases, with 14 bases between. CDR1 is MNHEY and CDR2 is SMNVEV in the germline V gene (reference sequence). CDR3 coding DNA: TGTGCCAGCAGTTTTTACGCCGGCCAGCATGAAAAACTGTTTTTT. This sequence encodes CASSFYAGQHEKLFF.

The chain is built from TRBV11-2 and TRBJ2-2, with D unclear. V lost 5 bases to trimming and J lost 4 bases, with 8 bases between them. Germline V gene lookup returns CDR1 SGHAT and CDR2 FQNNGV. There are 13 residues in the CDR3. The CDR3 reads CASSPLSTGELFF. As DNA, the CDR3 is TGTGCCAGCAGCCCCCTATCCACCGGGGAGCTGTTTTTT.

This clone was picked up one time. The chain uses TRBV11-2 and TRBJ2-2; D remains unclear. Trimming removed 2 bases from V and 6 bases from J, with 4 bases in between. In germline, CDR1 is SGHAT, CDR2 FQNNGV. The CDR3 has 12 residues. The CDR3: CASSLRPGELFF. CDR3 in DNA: TGTGCCAGCAGCTTACGGCCCGGGGAGCTGTTTTTT.

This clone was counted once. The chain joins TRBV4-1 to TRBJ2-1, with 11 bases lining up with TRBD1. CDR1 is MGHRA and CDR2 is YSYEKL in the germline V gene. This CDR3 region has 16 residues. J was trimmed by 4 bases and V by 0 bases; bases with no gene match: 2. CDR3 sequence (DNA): TGCGCCAGCAGCCAAGAGGGACAGGGGGGTTACAATGAGCAGTTCTTC. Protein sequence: CASSQEGQGGYNEQFF.

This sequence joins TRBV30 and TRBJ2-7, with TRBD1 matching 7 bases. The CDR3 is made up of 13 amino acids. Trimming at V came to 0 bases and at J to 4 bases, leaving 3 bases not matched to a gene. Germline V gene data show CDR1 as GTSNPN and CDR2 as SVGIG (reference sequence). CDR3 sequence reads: CAWSVNRGYEQYF. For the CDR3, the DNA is TGTGCCTGGAGTGTCAACAGGGGTTACGAGCAGTACTTC.

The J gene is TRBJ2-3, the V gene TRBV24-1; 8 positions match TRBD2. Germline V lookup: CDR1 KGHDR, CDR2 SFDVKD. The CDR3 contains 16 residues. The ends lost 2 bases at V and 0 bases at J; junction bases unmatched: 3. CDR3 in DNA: TGTGCCACCAGTGATTATATAGCGGGGAGCACAGATACGCAGTATTTT. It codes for CATSDYIAGSTDTQYF.

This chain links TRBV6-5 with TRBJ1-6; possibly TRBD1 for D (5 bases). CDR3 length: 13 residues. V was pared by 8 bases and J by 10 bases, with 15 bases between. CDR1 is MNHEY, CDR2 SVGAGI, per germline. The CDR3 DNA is TGTGCCAGCGCCCCGAATTGGGACTCACCCCTCCACTTT. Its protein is CASAPNWDSPLHF.